These T cell receptor beta chains were read from a single sample in a study of cytotoxic CD8 clonotypes in ibrutinib-treated CLL. TCRdb keeps only in-frame clones here, not all; method: immunoSEQ multiplex PCR. The table lists 9,500 to 15,000 clones, approximately 59% of them singletons. The sample consisted of PBMCs, taken before ibrutinib treatment. All receptors derive from a human donor with chronic lymphocytic leukemia. The CDR3 runs from the conserved cysteine through the conserved F or W. A D gene is named only where the DNA matches it firmly. A row's size may be missing; if present it is once, few, many or a size class.

>TRBV28|TRBD1|16|-|TRBJ2-2
TGTGCCAGCAGCCCCCCGGACAGGCTAAACACCGGGGAGCTGTTTTTT
CASSPPDRLNTGELFF
>TRBV5-1|-|15|-|TRBJ1-1
TGCGCCAGCAGCTTGTCACCTCGCGCGAACACTGAAGCTTTCTTT
CASSLSPRANTEAFF
>TRBV18|-|14|-|TRBJ1-2
TGTGCCACCGGAAACTCGAACAGGGTGCTACTCAGCACCTTC
CATGNSNRVLLSTF
>TRBV11-2|-|13|few|TRBJ1-2
TGTGCCAGCAGCTTGTCAGGGTCGGAAGGCTACACCTTC
CASSLSGSEGYTF
>TRBV5-4|-|14|-|TRBJ2-3
TGTGCCAGCAGCCTACTAGGCCTCACAGATACGCAGTATTTT
CASSLLGLTDTQYF
>TRBV7-8|TRBD2|15|-|TRBJ2-1
TGTGCCAGCAGCCCGGGACTAGCGGGGGGGCATGAGCAGTTCTTC
CASSPGLAGGHEQFF
>TRBV7-3|-|14|-|TRBJ1-2
TGTGCCAGCAGCCCAAGGGGCGGGGGCTATGGCTACACCTTC
CASSPRGGGYGYTF
>TRBV5-5|-|15|-|TRBJ1-2
TGTGCCAGCAGCTTAGGGAGGGGTTTTAACTATGGCTACACCTTC
CASSLGRGFNYGYTF
>TRBV4-1|TRBD2|16|few|TRBJ2-1
TGCGCCAGCAGCCCCGGGTGGCCTAGCGGGGGTCATGAGCAGTTCTTC
CASSPGWPSGGHEQFF
>TRBV4-1|-|15|once|TRBJ2-1
TGCGCCAGCAGCCCTTCGCTGAGCTCCTACAATGAGCAGTTCTTC
CASSPSLSSYNEQFF
>TRBV10-1|TRBD1|15|-|TRBJ1-1
TGCGCCAGCCTGAGGGGGCGCGAGCTGGGCACTGAAGCTTTCTTT
CASLRGRELGTEAFF
>TRBV30|-|16|-|TRBJ2-1
TGTGCCTGGAGGCCCCTACTAGGGTTGAGTTACAATGAGCAGTTCTTC
CAWRPLLGLSYNEQFF
>TRBV5-6|-|15|-|TRBJ2-1
TGTGCCAGCAGCTTGGGGGAGGCAGCCTACAATGAGCAGTTCTTC
CASSLGEAAYNEQFF
>TRBV19|-|13|-|TRBJ2-1
TGTGCCAGTACCCGGACTGACGGCAATGAGCAGTTCTTC
CASTRTDGNEQFF
>TRBV7-2|TRBD2|19|-|TRBJ2-1
TGTGCCAGCAGCTTAGCGCTTGGTAGCGGGGGGGCCCCCTACAATGAGCAGTTCTTC
CASSLALGSGGAPYNEQFF
>TRBV19|-|15|-|TRBJ1-5
TGTGCCAGTGGGACTGGGATAGGGAGCAATCAGCCCCAGCATTTT
CASGTGIGSNQPQHF
>TRBV9|TRBD2|15|-|TRBJ2-3
TGTGCCAGCAGCGCAGCCGGACTAGCGACAGATACGCAGTATTTT
CASSAAGLATDTQYF
>TRBV2|TRBD2|16|-|TRBJ2-1
TGTGCCAGCAGTGGAGGGTCGGGGGGAATCGGTCTTGAGCAGTTCTTC
CASSGGSGGIGLEQFF
>TRBV11-2|-|12|-|TRBJ2-5
TGTGCCAGCCGCAGCCCCTTGGAGACCCAGTACTTC
CASRSPLETQYF
>TRBV9|TRBD2|15|-|TRBJ2-5
TGTGCCAGCAGCGTAGACGGGGCCGGGGGGGAGACCCAGTACTTC
CASSVDGAGGETQYF
>TRBV7-2|-|15|-|TRBJ1-5
TGTGCCAGCAGCCCTTGGGGGAACCTGAATCAGCCCCAGCATTTT
CASSPWGNLNQPQHF
>TRBV14|-|13|-|TRBJ2-5
TGTGCCAGCAGCCAAGGCCTTCAAGAGACCCAGTACTTC
CASSQGLQETQYF
>TRBV28|-|16|once|TRBJ2-3
TGTGCCAGCGGCCACTCGGGACGTATGGGCACAGATACGCAGTATTTT
CASGHSGRMGTDTQYF
>TRBV7-2|-|14|-|TRBJ1-2
TGTGCCAGCAGCTTAGTTGGCGGGGACTATGGCTACACCTTC
CASSLVGGDYGYTF
>TRBV7-2|-|11|-|TRBJ2-7
TGTGCCAGCAGCTTAGCTGCCCCGTTAGGCTTC
CASSLAAPLGF
>TRBV5-1|TRBD1|15|-|TRBJ1-4
TGCGCCAGCAGGGAGGGGGCAATGACTAATGAAAAACTGTTTTTT
CASREGAMTNEKLFF